This entry features one T cell receptor (beta chain) sequence. TCR beta CDR3 regions were amplified from RNA transcripts. First-round RT-PCR with HTBI primers amplified the TCR CDR3 region. TCRdb re-called the multiplex PCR reads through MiXCR, storing one row per CDR3 protein. The sample has 400,000 to 500,000 distinct CDR3 sequences; approximately 13% are singletons. CDR1 and CDR2 (germline): MGHRA, YSYEKL. The CDR3 spans 15 residues. The germline V and J ends were trimmed by 4 bases and 6 bases, with 15 bases remaining between them. These data belong to a study of T cells in Graves' hyperthyroidism and ophthalmopathy. Among the patients, aged 18 to 65, hyperthyroidism was newly diagnosed and had lasted under 2 months.

The chain carries TRBV4-1 and TRBJ2-2; the D is unclear. The clonotype originates from a woman aged 18-35 years with Graves' hyperthyroidism. The sequenced sample consisted of blood. The CDR3, as DNA: TGCGCCAGCAGCCTACAAGGCGGCTTGCCCGGGGAGCTGTTTTTT. Its protein product is CASSLQGGLPGELFF.